This record concerns one T cell receptor beta chain sequence. TCRdb's table, derived via immunoSEQ multiplex PCR, lists solely in-frame clones and lacks some. The sample lists over 100,000 clones; around 87% were seen once. This sample was taken from a study of T cell responses to AZD1222 COVID-19 vaccine. The CDR3 is 12 amino acids. Between the trimmed V and J ends, which lost 7 bases and 7 bases, there was a span of 8 bases. The V and J genes are TRBV12-3 or TRBV12-4 and TRBJ1-6; D call uncertain. Sequences were derived from peripheral blood, sampled 28 days after the second AZD1222 dose. The receptor comes from an adult who received the AZD1222 COVID-19 vaccine. In DNA, the CDR3 is TGTGCCAGCAACGGGGAAAATTCACCCCTCCACTTT. Translated, it gives CASNGENSPLHF.